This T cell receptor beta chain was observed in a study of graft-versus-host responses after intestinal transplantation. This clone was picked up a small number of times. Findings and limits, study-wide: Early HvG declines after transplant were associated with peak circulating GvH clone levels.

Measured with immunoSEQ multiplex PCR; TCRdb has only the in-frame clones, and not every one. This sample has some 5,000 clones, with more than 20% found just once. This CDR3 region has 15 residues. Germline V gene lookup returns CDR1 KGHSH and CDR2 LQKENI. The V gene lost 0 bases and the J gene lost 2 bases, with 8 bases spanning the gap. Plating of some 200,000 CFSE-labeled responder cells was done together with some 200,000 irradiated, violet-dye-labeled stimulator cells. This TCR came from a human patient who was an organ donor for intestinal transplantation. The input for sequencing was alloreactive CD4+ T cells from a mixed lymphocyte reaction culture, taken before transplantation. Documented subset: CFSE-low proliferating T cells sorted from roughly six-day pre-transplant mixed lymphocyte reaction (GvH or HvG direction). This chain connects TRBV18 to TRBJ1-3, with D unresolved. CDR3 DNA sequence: TGTGCCAGCTCACCACCGCTGCCGGCTGGAAACACCATATATTTT. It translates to CASSPPLPAGNTIYF.